A single sample gave rise to the 15 T cell receptor beta chains below, sequenced in a study of CD8 T cells in ankylosing spondylitis (dated by TCRdb to 2017 to 2019). The research as a whole found: A TCR beta motif made up of several highly homologous amino acid variants appeared to be characteristic of blood from ankylosing spondylitis patients.

These TCRs' antigens remain unknown. Library generation was performed with 5' RACE. The sequencer listed for this sample is Illumina HiSeq 2500. TCRdb reworked the public reads: Q25 trimming with fastp, MiXCR clone assembly, productive beta chains retained. Every entry covers one CDR3 protein and lists the most common genes and DNA from its rows. Present in this sample are fewer than 500,000 distinct CDR3 sequences, approximately 26% of which were seen just once. The biggest ten clones account for roughly 0.9% of the sample. Sequenced: blood, either unsorted or a sorted T cell fraction (not recorded which). The receptors come from a male donor with ankylosing spondylitis.

This chain uses TRBV20-1 with TRBJ2-5, with TRBD2 as a possible D gene (6 bases). This CDR3 is 13 amino acids long. Trimming pared 5 bases from V and 3 bases from J, leaving 13 bases between. CDR1 DFQATT and CDR2 SNEGSKA come from the germline V gene (reference sequence). The CDR3 nucleotides are TGCAGTGCTGGACTAACGGGAAAAGAGACCCAGTACTTC. Protein sequence: CSAGLTGKETQYF.

The chain links TRBV20-1 to TRBJ2-3, with D perhaps TRBD1 or TRBD2 (5 bases each). There are 14 residues in the CDR3. Germline V gene lookup returns CDR1 DFQATT and CDR2 SNEGSKA (reference sequence). CDR3: CSARDPRGADTQYF. The CDR3 DNA reads as TGCAGCGCCAGGGACCCTAGAGGCGCAGATACGCAGTATTTT.

This sequence joins TRBV5-1 and TRBJ2-2, with TRBD2 matching 7 bases. Germline CDR1 and CDR2: SGHRS and YFSETQ. After removal of 1 base from V and 5 bases from J, the junction contained 11 bases not matched to a gene. The CDR3 loop spans 17 amino acids. The CDR3 nucleotides read TGCGCCAGCAGCTTGCTTAGCGGGCCCGCACAAACCGGGGAGCTGTTTTTT. Encoded protein: CASSLLSGPAQTGELFF.

This clonotype came up a few times. The rearrangement joins TRBV7-2 to TRBJ2-5; D is unresolved. This CDR3 comprises 13 residues. Germline CDR1 SGHTA, CDR2 FQGNSA. V lost 0 bases and J 4 bases, leaving 6 bases between the germline ends. CDR3 amino acids: CASSLAQRETQYF. The CDR3 DNA follows: TGTGCCAGCAGCTTAGCGCAAAGAGAGACCCAGTACTTC.

The rearrangement uses TRBV6-2 or TRBV6-3 and TRBJ1-1; TRBD1 is a possible D gene (5 bases). In germline, CDR1 is MNHEY, CDR2 SVGEGT. V was clipped by 8 bases and J by 9 bases, with 16 bases between them. This CDR3 contains 12 residues. CDR3 sequence: CASGQGALQAFF. The CDR3 DNA follows: TGTGCCAGCGGGCAAGGGGCTTTACAAGCTTTCTTT.

Worth noting for this clonotype: With a much larger clone just one base away, this may be a read error. V and J are TRBV6-1 and TRBJ2-7, with D possibly matching TRBD2 (7 bases). The germline CDR1 and CDR2 sequences are MNHNS and SASEGT. The CDR3 is 16 amino acids. Deletions cut 3 bases from V and 2 bases from J, with 17 bases between. The CDR3 bases are TGTGCCAGCAGTGACCCTGGCGGGGGCACCCCCTACGAGCAGTACTTC. Encoded protein: CASSDPGGGTPYEQYF.

This clonotype was seen only a few times. The genes are TRBV20-1 and TRBJ1-3; no definite D call. This CDR3 has 15 amino acids. Trimming took off 6 bases at V and 0 bases at J, with 15 bases between the two ends. Germline V gene lookup returns CDR1 DFQATT and CDR2 SNEGSKA (reference sequence). CDR3 in amino acids: CSATLGPFSGNTIYF. CDR3 nucleotide sequence: TGCAGTGCAACTCTCGGGCCTTTCTCTGGAAACACCATATATTTT.

This rearrangement joins TRBV7-2 to TRBJ2-7; 8 bases match TRBD1. The CDR3 is 15 residues long. J was trimmed by 5 bases and V by 7 bases; bases with no gene match: 13. Germline CDR1 is SGHTA and CDR2 is FQGNSA. CDR3 in amino acids: CASIPDRTGFHEQYF. The CDR3 DNA is TGTGCCAGCATCCCAGACCGGACAGGGTTCCACGAGCAGTACTTC.

The chain has TRBV20-1 and TRBJ2-1, with 12 bases that match TRBD2. Germline assignment: CDR1 DFQATT and CDR2 SNEGSKA (reference sequence). CDR3 length: 16 amino acids. V was pared by 7 bases and J by 4 bases, with 11 bases of the junction left unmatched. The CDR3 DNA reads TGCAGTGTTCCCACGCCGGGACTAGCGGGTTACAATGAGCAGTTCTTC. It specifies CSVPTPGLAGYNEQFF.

The CDR3 region is CASPNELAKNIQYF. DNA for the CDR3: TGTGCCAGCCCAAACGAGTTAGCCAAAAACATTCAGTACTTC. This chain links TRBV7-9 with TRBJ2-4, with D unresolved. Germline assignment: CDR1 SEHNR and CDR2 FQNEAQ (reference sequence). This CDR3 spans 14 amino acids. V gave up 8 bases and J gave up 0 bases, with 11 bases separating them. Supplemented by reference TRBV7-9 and TRBJ2-4, the full variable domain reads DTGVSQNPRHKITKRGQNVTFRCDPISEHNRLYWYRQTLGQGPEFLTYFQNEAQLEKSRLLSDRFSAERPKGSFSTLEIQRTEQGDSAMYLCASPNELAKNIQYFGAGTRLSVL.

The CDR3 DNA is TGCGCCAGCAGCCAAGTGTTACAGAATCAGCCCCAGCATTTT. This sequence encodes CASSQVLQNQPQHF. V usage is TRBV4-1 and J usage is TRBJ1-5; unclear D gene. Trimming took 1 base from V and 4 from J, leaving 8 bases between them. The germline CDR1 and CDR2 sequences are MGHRA and YSYEKL. CDR3 size: 14 residues.

In this sample, this clonotype turned up many times. The chain is built from TRBV3-1 and TRBJ2-7; the D call may be TRBD1 or TRBD2 (5 bases each). CDR3 length: 14 amino acids. CDR1 and CDR2 (germline): LGHDT, YNNKEL (reference sequence). The V and J ends lost 5 bases and 7 bases respectively, with 18 bases between them. CDR3 sequence: CASSYSGPPGEQYV. The CDR3, as DNA: TGTGCCAGCAGCTATTCAGGGCCACCGGGGGAGCAGTACGTC.

The chain recombines TRBV7-2 with TRBJ2-3, with TRBD1 matching over 9 bases. The germline V gene encodes CDR1 SGHTA and CDR2 FQGNSA. The CDR3 spans 15 residues. The V gene end was trimmed by 4 bases and the J gene end by 4 bases; junction bases not matched to a gene: 6. CDR3: CASSSTGGAADTQYF. The CDR3 bases are TGTGCCAGCAGCTCTACAGGGGGCGCGGCAGATACGCAGTATTTT.

This clonotype was observed a handful of times. The chain combines TRBV12-3 or TRBV12-4 with TRBJ1-2; no clear D. This CDR3 region has 14 residues. V lost 5 bases to trimming and J lost 4 bases, with 14 bases between them. CDR3 loop: CASSPRHLIYGYTF. CDR3 DNA sequence: TGTGCCAGCAGTCCCAGACACCTAATCTATGGCTACACCTTC.

This clonotype occurred many times. The chain links TRBV29-1 to TRBJ1-1; the D is unclear. Germline CDR1 is SQVTM and CDR2 is ANQGSEA. Trimming shortened V by 7 bases and J by 4 bases, and 13 bases separated the two germline ends. This CDR3 comprises 12 residues. The CDR3 bases are TGCAGCGCCGACACCACGCTCACTGAAGCTTTCTTT. Translated, it gives CSADTTLTEAFF.